The table lists the clone carrying this T cell receptor (beta chain) with a few counts. Different DNA sequences within this sample yield the same CDR3. In the authors' workflow: It was from reference gene primer amplification that nucleated cell counts were estimated. Some clones are missing from TCRdb's copy, which holds only in-frame ones; the method was immunoSEQ multiplex PCR. D and trimming were read from the DNA, whereas the V and J calls and clone size are those reported in that table. The data show approximately 99,000 clones, with 79% seen just once and about a sixth held by the top ten. The data originate from a study of blood T cell repertoires in COVID-19. Study-level information: The United States, Italy and Spain were the sources of the acute and convalescent COVID-19 samples. Sample material is recorded as cDNA or gDNA derived from T cells, B-cell-depleted T cells, or PBMCs.

The CDR3 extends over 14 amino acids. The ends were cut back, 4 bases at V and 5 bases at J, with 12 bases in the middle. The germline V gene has CDR1 SGHRS and CDR2 YFSETQ. The sequencing input was peripheral blood. The V call is TRBV5-1, the J call TRBJ1-4; TRBD1 is a possible D gene (6 bases). The TCR sequence derives from an elderly woman with active or convalescent COVID-19. CDR3 sequence reads: CASSLQGRNEKLFF. The CDR3 coding sequence is TGCGCCAGCAGCCTACAGGGCCGGAATGAAAAACTGTTTTTT.